This T cell receptor beta chain is from a study of blood T cells in healthy people across ages. Turning to the study itself: When template switching was applied, about one barcoded beta molecule was captured per two T cells. Study-level results: Older individuals had lower TCR beta diversity per million T cells (the decline was roughly linear).

It was with a sample-barcoded 5' primer and a J-beta primer mix that a second PCR of roughly 6 to 12 cycles was run. TCRdb independently ran MiXCR on the 5' RACE reads; one entry per CDR3 protein. The sample has 1,100,000 or so distinct CDR3 sequences, 45% seen once. The sample holds a few counts of this clonotype. The antigen remains undetermined. Looked up from germline, CDR1 is SQVTM and CDR2 is ANQGSEA. V gave up 4 bases and J gave up 13 bases; unmatched junction bases: 10. The CDR3 has 13 amino acids. Healthy Caucasians from Russia aged about 6 to 90 served as donors. V is TRBV29-1 and J is TRBJ2-1, with TRBD2 matching 10 bases. The sequenced sample consisted of blood. The TCR originated in a woman aged 55-75 years in good health. In DNA form, the CDR3 reads TGCAGCGTTGGTTCCGTAGCGGGAGGAGACCAGTTCTTC. Its protein product is CSVGSVAGGDQFF.